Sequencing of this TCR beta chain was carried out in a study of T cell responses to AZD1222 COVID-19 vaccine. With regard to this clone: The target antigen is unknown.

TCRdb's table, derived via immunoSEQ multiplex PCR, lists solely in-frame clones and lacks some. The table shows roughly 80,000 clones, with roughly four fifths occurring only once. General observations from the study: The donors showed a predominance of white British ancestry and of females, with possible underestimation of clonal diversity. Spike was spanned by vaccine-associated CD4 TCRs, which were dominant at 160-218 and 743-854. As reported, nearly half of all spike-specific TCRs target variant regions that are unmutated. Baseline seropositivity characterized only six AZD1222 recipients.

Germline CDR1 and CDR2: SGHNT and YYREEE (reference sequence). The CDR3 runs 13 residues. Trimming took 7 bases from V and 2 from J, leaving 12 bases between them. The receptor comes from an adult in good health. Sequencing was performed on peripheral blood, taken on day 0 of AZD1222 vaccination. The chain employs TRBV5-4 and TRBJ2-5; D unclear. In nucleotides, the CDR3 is TGTGCCAGCGGACCGTGGGAACAAGAGACCCAGTACTTC. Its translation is CASGPWEQETQYF.